A selection of T cell receptor beta chains follows, all from one sample in a study of T-cell memory formation after mild COVID-19. TCRdb recomputed calls from the 5' RACE reads with MiXCR, one row per CDR3 protein. Here the sample spans around 200,000 distinct CDR3 sequences, around 21% being singletons. The material sequenced was PBMCs or a T cell subset sorted from them (not recorded which). The origin of the receptors is an adult woman who had mild COVID-19 (a few samples of this study predate the infection). Cell type and time point are not known. The CDR3 runs from the conserved cysteine through the conserved F or W. A D gene is named only where the DNA matches it firmly. Only part of the rows carry a size: once, few, many, or a class if the clone is expanded.

clone_size	d_call	v_call	j_call	cdr3_nt	cdr3_aa
few	NA	TRBV29-1	TRBJ2-1	TGCAGCGTTGAAGGGACCATGGGTGCTGAGCAGTTCTTC	CSVEGTMGAEQFF
NA	NA	TRBV27	TRBJ2-6	TGTGCCAGCGGTTGGGTCCAGGGCTCTGGGGCCAACGTCCTGACTTTC	CASGWVQGSGANVLTF
few	NA	TRBV11-3	TRBJ2-1	TGTGCCAGCAGCTTAGAGGGAGATTGGAATGAGCAGTTCTTC	CASSLEGDWNEQFF
few	TRBD2	TRBV7-7	TRBJ2-5	TGTGCTAGCAGTTTCGGGACTAGCGGGCAAGAGACCCAGTACTTC	CASSFGTSGQETQYF
NA	NA	TRBV20-1	TRBJ2-1	TGCAGTGCTAGCCGGGGCGATTCCTACAATGAGCAGTTCTTC	CSASRGDSYNEQFF
NA	NA	TRBV29-1	TRBJ2-7	TGCAGCGTTCTGCTGGACACTTACTCCTACGAGCAGTACTTC	CSVLLDTYSYEQYF
few	TRBD1	TRBV7-2	TRBJ1-2	TGTGCCAGCAGCTGGGGACAGGCTAGCTATGGCTACACCTTC	CASSWGQASYGYTF
few	TRBD2	TRBV29-1	TRBJ2-1	TGCAGCGCCCCAACCCCGGGACTAGCGAATGAGCAGTTCTTC	CSAPTPGLANEQFF
few	TRBD2	TRBV30	TRBJ2-7	TGTGCCTGGAGTGTTTCTAGCGGGAGAAGGTACGAGCAGTACTTC	CAWSVSSGRRYEQYF
few	TRBD2	TRBV30	TRBJ2-1	TGTGCCTGGAATCTAGCGGGGAATGAGCAGTTCTTC	CAWNLAGNEQFF
NA	NA	TRBV24-1	TRBJ2-3	TGTGCCCCCGTGGGAACAGGGAAGTACACAGATACGCAGTATTTT	CAPVGTGKYTDTQYF
few	TRBD1	TRBV6-7	TRBJ1-6	TGTGCCAGCAGTTACTCACAACAGGGGGCGAGGAATTCACCCCTCCACTTT	CASSYSQQGARNSPLHF
few	NA	TRBV4-1	TRBJ2-7	TGCGCCAGCAGCCATCGGGGGCAGGGCGGCTACGAGCAGTACTTC	CASSHRGQGGYEQYF
few	NA	TRBV7-6	TRBJ2-2	TGTGCCAGCAGCCTGATCGGGGAGCTGTTTTTT	CASSLIGELFF
few	TRBD1	TRBV2	TRBJ2-3	TGTGCCAGCTTCATCAGGGGGCCGGGCACAGATACGCAGTATTTT	CASFIRGPGTDTQYF
few	NA	TRBV2	TRBJ1-1	TGTGCCAGCAGTGAAGCGATCGGGTTTACTGAAGCTTTCTTT	CASSEAIGFTEAFF
few	NA	TRBV7-8	TRBJ2-3	TGTGCCAGCAGCATGCTTAGCGGAGCTAGCACAGATACGCAGTATTTT	CASSMLSGASTDTQYF
NA	TRBD1	TRBV7-6	TRBJ1-1	TGTGCCAGCAGCCAAGACAGGGTGGGGATGAACACTGAAGCTTTCTTT	CASSQDRVGMNTEAFF
NA	NA	TRBV7-9	TRBJ2-3	TGTGCCAGCGGTCCCCTTAAAGATACGCAGTATTTT	CASGPLKDTQYF
NA	TRBD2	TRBV30	TRBJ2-7	TGTGCCCCCCGGCTAGCGGAGATCTACGAGCAGTACTTC	CAPRLAEIYEQYF
few	NA	TRBV18	TRBJ2-2	TGTGCCAGCTCACCGTTGGAAGATGAAAACACCGGGGAGCTGTTTTTT	CASSPLEDENTGELFF
NA	NA	TRBV4-1	TRBJ2-5	TGCGCCAGCAGCCAAACTCCGGGCTCTCAAGAGACCCAGTACTTC	CASSQTPGSQETQYF
few	NA	TRBV7-9	TRBJ1-1	TGTGCCAGCAGCTTAAGGACAGACGGAGACACTGAAGCTTTCTTT	CASSLRTDGDTEAFF
few	NA	TRBV15	TRBJ2-2	TGTGCCACCAGCTCGGACAGATCCACCGGGGAGCTGTTTTTT	CATSSDRSTGELFF
NA	NA	TRBV7-2	TRBJ2-1	TGTGCCAGCAGCTTAGAATCTCCTATTACGACCTACAATGAGCAGTTCTTC	CASSLESPITTYNEQFF
NA	NA	TRBV5-1	TRBJ1-2	TGCGCCAGCAGCTTGAAGCTTTCTGGACAGAGCTATGGCTACACCTTC	CASSLKLSGQSYGYTF
NA	NA	TRBV5-1	TRBJ1-2	TGCGCCAGCAGCTTGGATAGGATGTATGGCTACACCTTC	CASSLDRMYGYTF
NA	TRBD2	TRBV7-9	TRBJ2-1	TGTGCCATGGTGACTAGCGGAGAGTCCTACAATGAGCAGTTCTTC	CAMVTSGESYNEQFF
many	NA	TRBV20-1	TRBJ2-3	TGCAGTGCTAGAGAGCGGGGGCGCGGGACAGATACGCAGTATTTT	CSARERGRGTDTQYF
NA	NA	TRBV2	TRBJ2-7	TGTGCCAGCAGCGAAGTCCTAAGCGGTGGGGCGGTCGGGATCTCCTACGAGCAGTACTTC	CASSEVLSGGAVGISYEQYF
NA	NA	TRBV24-1	TRBJ1-1	TGTGCCACCAGTGATCCTGGACATAGAGCTTTCTTT	CATSDPGHRAFF
few	NA	TRBV7-8	TRBJ2-5	TGTGCCAGCAGCTTAGGGACCCTTGGGGGTCGGTTAGAGACCCAGTACTTC	CASSLGTLGGRLETQYF
NA	TRBD2	TRBV7-8	TRBJ2-1	TGTGCCAGCAGCCCAGCGGGGTTCTCCTACAATGAGCAGTTCTTC	CASSPAGFSYNEQFF
few	TRBD2	TRBV4-2	TRBJ2-3	TGTGCCAGCAGCCAAGCGGGACTAGCCGGCACAGATACGCAGTATTTT	CASSQAGLAGTDTQYF